Listed here are 10 T cell receptor beta chains from one sample, sequenced in a study of shared clonotypes between healthy human individuals. TCRdb keeps only in-frame clones here, not all; method: immunoSEQ multiplex PCR. Of about 2.4 million clones in the sample, 85% to 95% are singletons; the top ten hold around 0.14%. Sequencing input: naive CD4+ T cells sorted from blood. As for subset: CD45RA+ positively selected. The source of these receptors is a man between 18 and 35 years old in good health.

On this clone: The sample carries other DNA sequences with the same CDR3. The genes are TRBV6-5 and TRBJ1-1; no definite D call. Trimming left V 5 bases short and J 1 base short, with 5 bases between. The CDR3 consists of 12 residues. The germline gives CDR1 MNHEY, CDR2 SVGAGI. As DNA, the CDR3 is TGTGCCAGCAGTAGGACGAACACTGAAGCTTTCTTT. This sequence encodes CASSRTNTEAFF.

This clone appeared once. The rearrangement links TRBV19 to TRBJ2-7; no reliable D call. V lost 7 bases and J 6 bases, leaving 22 bases between the germline ends. The CDR3 consists of 15 residues. Germline V gene lookup returns CDR1 LNHDA and CDR2 SQIVND (reference sequence). CDR3 DNA: TGTGCCAGTACCCCCCGCCCCCTCGGGTTAGGCGAGCAGTACTTC. It codes for CASTPRPLGLGEQYF.

The chain has TRBV5-1 and TRBJ2-7, with 13 positions matching TRBD2. Per the germline V gene, CDR1 is SGHRS and CDR2 is YFSETQ. V was pared by 1 base and J by 0 bases, with 7 bases of the junction left unmatched. The CDR3 is 18 residues long. As DNA, the CDR3 is TGCGCCAGCAGCTTGACCGGGACTAGCGGGGTGAGCTCCTACGAGCAGTACTTC. Translating gives CASSLTGTSGVSSYEQYF.

V usage is TRBV5-4 and J usage is TRBJ1-2, with D unclear. This CDR3 has 15 residues. Germline V gene lookup returns CDR1 SGHNT and CDR2 YYREEE (reference sequence). Trimming removed 5 bases from V and 3 bases from J, with 17 bases in between. This chain's CDR3 is CASRQDLDVDYGYTF. CDR3 bases: TGTGCCAGCAGGCAAGACCTGGATGTCGACTATGGCTACACCTTC. Full variable domain (missing parts from reference TRBV5-4 and TRBJ1-2): ETGVTQSPTHLIKTRGQQVTLRCSSQSGHNTVSWYQQALGQGPQFIFQYYREEENGRGNFPPRFSGLQFPNYSSELNVNALELDDSALYLCASRQDLDVDYGYTFGSGTRLTVV.

This clone was seen just once. V usage is TRBV2 and J usage is TRBJ1-4; the match to TRBD1 covers 8 bases. CDR1 SNHLY and CDR2 FYNNEI come from the germline V gene. The V and J ends lost 5 bases and 4 bases, in that order; junction bases with no gene match: 3. The CDR3 sequence is 14 residues long. CDR3 bases: TGTGCCAGCAGTTTGGACAGGGATAATGAAAAACTGTTTTTT. This encodes CASSLDRDNEKLFF. The full variable domain, with the rest looked up from reference TRBV2 and TRBJ1-4, is EPEVTQTPSHQVTQMGQEVILRCVPISNHLYFYWYRQILGQKVEFLVSFYNNEISEKSEIFDDQFSVERPDGSNFTLKIRSTKLEDSAMYFCASSLDRDNEKLFFGSGTQLSVL.

The chain is built from TRBV5-1 and TRBJ2-1; TRBD2 agrees at 10 bases. The J segment lost 6 bases and the V segment lost 4 bases, leaving 7 bases of the junction unmatched. The length of the CDR3 is 15 residues. Germline CDR1 SGHRS, CDR2 YFSETQ. CDR3 protein: CASSLLAGLPNEQFF. CDR3 coding DNA: TGCGCCAGCAGCCTACTAGCGGGGCTTCCCAATGAGCAGTTCTTC. Complete variable domain (other parts from reference TRBV5-1 and TRBJ2-1): KAGVTQTPRYLIKTRGQQVTLSCSPISGHRSVSWYQQTPGQGLQFLFEYFSETQRNKGNFPGRFSGRQFSNSRSEMNVSTLELGDSALYLCASSLLAGLPNEQFFGPGTRLTVL.

V and J are TRBV4-2 and TRBJ2-7; D not resolved. Germline values: CDR1 LGHNA, CDR2 YNFKEQ. This CDR3 spans 16 amino acids. Trimming took off 0 bases at V and 0 bases at J, with 12 bases between the two ends. The CDR3 protein is CASSQDRTIPSYEQYF. The CDR3 DNA follows: TGTGCCAGCAGCCAAGACCGGACCATCCCCTCCTACGAGCAGTACTTC.

The J gene is TRBJ1-2, the V gene TRBV7-3; D uncertain. There are 13 residues in the CDR3. In germline, CDR1 is SGHTA, CDR2 FQGTGA. Trimming stripped 5 bases from V and 8 bases from J, with 15 bases between. DNA of the CDR3: TGTGCCAGCAGCCCGCCGAGTGGGGAAGGCTACACCTTC. This sequence encodes CASSPPSGEGYTF.

The chain carries TRBV7-6 and TRBJ2-5, with 7 bases matching TRBD2. V lost 0 bases, J lost 2 bases, and 6 bases stayed unmatched. Germline V gene sequence: CDR1 SGHVS, CDR2 FNYEAQ. This CDR3 region has 16 residues. The CDR3 sequence: CASSLAGGGVQETQYF. The CDR3, as DNA: TGTGCCAGCAGCTTAGCTGGGGGAGGGGTACAAGAGACCCAGTACTTC. The variable domain in full, with the rest retrieved from reference TRBV7-6 and TRBJ2-5, is GAGVSQSPRYKVTKRGQDVALRCDPISGHVSLYWYRQALGQGPEFLTYFNYEAQQDKSGLPNDRFSAERPEGSISTLTIQRTEQRDSAMYRCASSLAGGGVQETQYFGPGTRLLVL.

This clone was seen once. The rearrangement uses TRBV10-3 and TRBJ2-7; 7 bases map to TRBD1. Germline V gives CDR1 ENHRY, CDR2 SYGVKD. CDR3 length equals 13 residues. Trimming cost V 7 bases and J 5 bases; bases outside gene matches: 8. Written as DNA, the CDR3 is TGTGCCATCAACGGACAGGTTGTAGACGAGCAGTACTTC. It specifies CAINGQVVDEQYF.